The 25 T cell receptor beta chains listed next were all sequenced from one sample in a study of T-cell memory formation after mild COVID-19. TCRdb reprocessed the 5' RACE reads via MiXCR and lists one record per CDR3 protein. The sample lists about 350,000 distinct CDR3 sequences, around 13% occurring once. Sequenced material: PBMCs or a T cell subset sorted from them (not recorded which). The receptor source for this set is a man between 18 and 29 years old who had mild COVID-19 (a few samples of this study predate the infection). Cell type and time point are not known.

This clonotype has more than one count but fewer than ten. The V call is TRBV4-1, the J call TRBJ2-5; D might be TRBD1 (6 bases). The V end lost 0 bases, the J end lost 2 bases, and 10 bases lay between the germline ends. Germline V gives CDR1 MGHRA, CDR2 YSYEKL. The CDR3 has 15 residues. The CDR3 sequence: CASSQDTGQQETQYF. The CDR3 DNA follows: TGCGCCAGCAGCCAAGACACAGGGCAACAAGAGACCCAGTACTTC.

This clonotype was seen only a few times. CDR3 sequence: CASSPQGAGNYGYTF. In nucleotides, the CDR3 is TGTGCCAGCAGCCCCCAGGGGGCGGGAAACTATGGCTACACCTTC. The chain employs TRBV5-5 and TRBJ1-2; 8 bases map to TRBD1. CDR1 and CDR2 from the germline V gene are SGHKS and YYEKEE (reference sequence). This CDR3 region has 15 residues. Germline trimming cut 4 bases from V and 2 bases from J; bases unmatched to any gene: 7.

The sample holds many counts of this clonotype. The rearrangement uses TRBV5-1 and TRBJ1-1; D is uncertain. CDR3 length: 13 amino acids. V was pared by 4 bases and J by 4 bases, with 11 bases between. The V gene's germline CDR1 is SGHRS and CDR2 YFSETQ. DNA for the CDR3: TGCGCCAGCAGCCGGGAAGGGAGCACTGAAGCTTTCTTT. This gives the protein CASSREGSTEAFF.

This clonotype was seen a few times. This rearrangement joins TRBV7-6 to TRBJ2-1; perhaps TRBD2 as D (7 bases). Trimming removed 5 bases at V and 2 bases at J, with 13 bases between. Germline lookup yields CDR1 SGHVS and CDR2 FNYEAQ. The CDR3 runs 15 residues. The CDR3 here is CASSLMRGPYNEQFF. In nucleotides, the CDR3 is TGTGCCAGCAGCCTCATGCGGGGGCCCTACAATGAGCAGTTCTTC.

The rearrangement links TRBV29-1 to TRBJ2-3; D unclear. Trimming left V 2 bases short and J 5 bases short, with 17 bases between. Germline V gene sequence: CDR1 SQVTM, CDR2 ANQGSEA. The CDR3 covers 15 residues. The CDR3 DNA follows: TGCAGCGTTGAATCTGCCAGGCCGACGGAAGATACGCAGTATTTT. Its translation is CSVESARPTEDTQYF.

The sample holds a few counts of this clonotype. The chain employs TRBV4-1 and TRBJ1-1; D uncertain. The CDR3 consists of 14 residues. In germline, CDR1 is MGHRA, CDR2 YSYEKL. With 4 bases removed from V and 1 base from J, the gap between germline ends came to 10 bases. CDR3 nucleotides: TGCGCCAGCAGCCGCACGAATACGAACACTGAAGCTTTCTTT. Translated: CASSRTNTNTEAFF.

CDR3 nucleotide sequence: TGTGCCAGCAGCCGGGGTGAGCAGTTCTTC. Translation: CASSRGEQFF. The chain employs TRBV6-6 and TRBJ2-1, with D tentatively TRBD2 (5 bases). This CDR3 is 10 amino acids long. Deletions cut 6 bases from V and 9 bases from J, with 6 bases between. Germline assignment: CDR1 MNHNY and CDR2 SVGAGI (reference sequence).

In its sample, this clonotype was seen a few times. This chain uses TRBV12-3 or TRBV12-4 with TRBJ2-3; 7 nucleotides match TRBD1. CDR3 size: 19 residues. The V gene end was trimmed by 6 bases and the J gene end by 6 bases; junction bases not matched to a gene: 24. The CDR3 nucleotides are TGTGCCAGCAGCACTGACAGGGTCTCTCAAAGCCACGATGCCGATACGCAGTATTTT. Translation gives CASSTDRVSQSHDADTQYF.

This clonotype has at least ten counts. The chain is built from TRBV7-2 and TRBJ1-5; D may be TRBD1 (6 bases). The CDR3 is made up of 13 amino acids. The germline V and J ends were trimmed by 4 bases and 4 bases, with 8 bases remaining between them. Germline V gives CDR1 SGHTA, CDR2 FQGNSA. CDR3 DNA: TGTGCCAGCAGCTCCGGACAGAATCAGCCCCAGCATTTT. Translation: CASSSGQNQPQHF.

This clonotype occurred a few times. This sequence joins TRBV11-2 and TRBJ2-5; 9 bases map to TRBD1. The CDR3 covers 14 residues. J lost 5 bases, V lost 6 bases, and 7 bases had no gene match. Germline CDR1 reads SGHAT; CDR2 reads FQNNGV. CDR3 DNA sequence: TGTGCCAGCAGTGAACAGGGGGCTGAGGAGACCCAGTACTTC. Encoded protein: CASSEQGAEETQYF.

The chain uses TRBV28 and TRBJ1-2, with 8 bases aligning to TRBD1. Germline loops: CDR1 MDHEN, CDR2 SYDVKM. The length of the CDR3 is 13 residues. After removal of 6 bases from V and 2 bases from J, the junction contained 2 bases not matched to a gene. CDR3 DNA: TGTGCCAGCAGGAACAGGGGGAACTATGGCTACACCTTC. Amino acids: CASRNRGNYGYTF.

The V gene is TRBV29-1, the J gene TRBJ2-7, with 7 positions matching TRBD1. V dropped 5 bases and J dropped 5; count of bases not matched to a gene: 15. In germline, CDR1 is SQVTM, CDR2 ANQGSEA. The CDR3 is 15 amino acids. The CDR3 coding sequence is TGCAGCGTTCTAGACCCCCGGGACAGTAACGACGAGCAGTACTTC. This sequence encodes CSVLDPRDSNDEQYF.

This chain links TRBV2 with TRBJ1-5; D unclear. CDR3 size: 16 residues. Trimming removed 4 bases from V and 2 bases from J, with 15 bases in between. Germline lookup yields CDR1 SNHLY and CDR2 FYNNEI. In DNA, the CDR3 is TGTGCCAGCAGTGTCCAAGGTACCCGGGGCAATCAGCCCCAGCATTTT. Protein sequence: CASSVQGTRGNQPQHF.

CDR3 protein: CATRDRGYQETQYF. CDR3 DNA sequence: TGTGCCACCCGGGACAGGGGGTACCAAGAGACCCAGTACTTC. The V gene is TRBV2, the J gene TRBJ2-5, with TRBD1 matching over 11 bases. Germline V CDR1 and CDR2: SNHLY, FYNNEI. CDR3 length: 14 residues. J lost 0 bases, V lost 10 bases, and 4 bases had no gene match.

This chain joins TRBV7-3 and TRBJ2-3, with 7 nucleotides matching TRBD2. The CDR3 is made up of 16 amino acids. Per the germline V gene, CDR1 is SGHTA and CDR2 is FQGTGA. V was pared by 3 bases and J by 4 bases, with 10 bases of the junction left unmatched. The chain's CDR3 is CASSFTGTTSADTQYF. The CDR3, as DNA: TGTGCCAGCAGCTTCACCGGGACTACCTCCGCAGATACGCAGTATTTT.

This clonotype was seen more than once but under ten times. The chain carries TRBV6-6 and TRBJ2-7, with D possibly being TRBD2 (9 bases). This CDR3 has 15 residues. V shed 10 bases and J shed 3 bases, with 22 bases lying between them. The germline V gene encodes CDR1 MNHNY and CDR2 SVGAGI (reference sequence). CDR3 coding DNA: TGTGCCACCCAGGGGGCGGGGGGGCCAGGCTACGAGCAGTACTTC. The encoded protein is CATQGAGGPGYEQYF.

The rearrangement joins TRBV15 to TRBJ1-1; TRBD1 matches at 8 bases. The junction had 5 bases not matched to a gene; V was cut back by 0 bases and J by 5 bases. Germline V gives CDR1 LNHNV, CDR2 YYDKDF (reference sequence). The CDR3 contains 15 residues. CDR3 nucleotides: TGTGCCACCAGCAGAGATCAGGGGGCTGGAACTGAAGCTTTCTTT. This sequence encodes CATSRDQGAGTEAFF.

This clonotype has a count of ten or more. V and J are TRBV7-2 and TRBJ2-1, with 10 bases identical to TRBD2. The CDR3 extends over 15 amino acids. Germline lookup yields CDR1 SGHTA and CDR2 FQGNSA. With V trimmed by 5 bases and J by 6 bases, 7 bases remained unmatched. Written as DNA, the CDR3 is TGTGCCAGCAGCCGATCACTAGCGGGGTTCAATGAGCAGTTCTTC. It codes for CASSRSLAGFNEQFF.

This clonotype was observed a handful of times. CDR3 loop: CASSQDREYGYTF. Written as DNA, the CDR3 is TGTGCCAGCAGCCAAGACAGGGAATATGGCTACACCTTC. V is TRBV7-2 and J is TRBJ1-2; TRBD1 matches 7 bases. The germline gives CDR1 SGHTA, CDR2 FQGNSA. This CDR3 is built from 13 residues. V lost 5 bases, J lost 5 bases, and 5 bases stayed unmatched.

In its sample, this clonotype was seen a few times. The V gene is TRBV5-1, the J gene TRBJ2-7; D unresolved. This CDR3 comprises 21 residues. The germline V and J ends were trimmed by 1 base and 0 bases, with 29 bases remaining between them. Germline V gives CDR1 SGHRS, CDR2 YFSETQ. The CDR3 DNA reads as TGCGCCAGCAGCTTGTCAATGAGCAATAGAGGTCAGGCGAAAAGCTCCTACGAGCAGTACGTC. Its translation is CASSLSMSNRGQAKSSYEQYV.

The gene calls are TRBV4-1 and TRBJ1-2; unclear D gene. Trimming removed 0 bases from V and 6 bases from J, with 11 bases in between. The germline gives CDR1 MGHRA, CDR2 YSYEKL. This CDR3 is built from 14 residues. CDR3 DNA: TGCGCCAGCAGCCAAGAACGTAGGGCTCATGGCTACACCTTC. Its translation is CASSQERRAHGYTF.

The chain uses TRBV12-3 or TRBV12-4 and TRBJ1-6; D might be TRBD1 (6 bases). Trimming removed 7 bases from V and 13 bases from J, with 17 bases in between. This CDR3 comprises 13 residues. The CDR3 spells CASTREGGMPLHF. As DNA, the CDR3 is TGTGCCAGCACTAGAGAGGGGGGAATGCCCCTCCACTTT.

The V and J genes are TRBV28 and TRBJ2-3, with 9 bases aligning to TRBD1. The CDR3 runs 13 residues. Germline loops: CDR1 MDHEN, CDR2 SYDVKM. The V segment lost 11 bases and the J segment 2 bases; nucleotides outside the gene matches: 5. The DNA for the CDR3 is TGTGCCGGACGGACAGGGGCCACAGATACGCAGTATTTT. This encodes CAGRTGATDTQYF.

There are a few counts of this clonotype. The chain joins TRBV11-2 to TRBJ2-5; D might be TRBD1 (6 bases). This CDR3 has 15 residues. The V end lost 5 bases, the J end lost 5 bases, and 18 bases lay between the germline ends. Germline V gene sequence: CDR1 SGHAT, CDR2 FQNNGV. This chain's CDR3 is CASSPTGSRWETQYF. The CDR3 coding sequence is TGTGCCAGCAGCCCGACAGGCTCCCGCTGGGAGACCCAGTACTTC. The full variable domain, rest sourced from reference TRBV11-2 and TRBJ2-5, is EAGVAQSPRYKIIEKRQSVAFWCNPISGHATLYWYQQILGQGPKLLIQFQNNGVVDDSQLPKDRFSAERLKGVDSTLKIQPAKLEDSAVYLCASSPTGSRWETQYFGPGTRLLVL.

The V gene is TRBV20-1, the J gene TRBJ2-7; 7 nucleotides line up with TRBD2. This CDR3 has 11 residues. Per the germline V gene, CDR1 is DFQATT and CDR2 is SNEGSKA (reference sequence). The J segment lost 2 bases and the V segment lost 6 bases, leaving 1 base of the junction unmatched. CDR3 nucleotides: TGCAGTGCCGGGGGGACCTACGAGCAGTACGTC. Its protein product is CSAGGTYEQYV.